These 3 T cell receptor beta chains were all obtained from the same sample, sequenced in a study of shared clonotypes between healthy human individuals. The data were produced by immunoSEQ multiplex PCR, yet TCRdb's version contains in-frame clones alone and is incomplete. In the table there are under 850,000 clones, about 92% of which are singletons. CD45RO-negative, CCR7-selected cells formed the naive CD8 fraction, which excluded terminally differentiated effector memory CD45RA+ cells. Sequenced: naive CD8+ T cells sorted from blood. These receptors were obtained from a man younger than 45 in good health.

The chain carries TRBV6-1 and TRBJ2-7, with TRBD1 matching 9 bases. Per the germline V gene, CDR1 is MNHNS and CDR2 is SASEGT. The ends lost 3 bases at V and 5 bases at J; junction bases unmatched: 11. The CDR3 covers 16 residues. CDR3 loop: CASSEYWTGDFNEQYF. The CDR3 nucleotides read TGTGCCAGCAGTGAGTATTGGACAGGGGACTTCAACGAGCAGTACTTC.

This chain uses TRBV7-9 with TRBJ2-7; 7 positions agree with TRBD1. The CDR3 has 15 amino acids. CDR1 SEHNR and CDR2 FQNEAQ come from the germline V gene (reference sequence). J was trimmed by 6 bases and V by 1 base; bases with no gene match: 9. The CDR3 region has the DNA TGTGCCAGCAGCTTAGTGGGACAGAGGCGTGGCGAGCAGTACTTC. Translated, it gives CASSLVGQRRGEQYF.

The J gene is TRBJ1-2, the V gene TRBV7-9, with TRBD1 identical over 9 bases. Unmatched junction bases numbered 8, after V lost 5 bases and J lost 1 base. This CDR3 contains 16 residues. From germline, CDR1 is SEHNR and CDR2 FQNEAQ (reference sequence). The CDR3 protein is CASSARGTGLNYGYTF. For the CDR3, the DNA is TGTGCCAGCAGCGCGCGGGGGACAGGGCTTAACTATGGCTACACCTTC.